This entry describes one T cell receptor (beta chain). The antigen is not known. The source of the sample is a study of T-cell reconstitution after alpha-beta-depleted transplantation in children. Construction of the TCRbeta library involved unique molecular identifiers. TCRdb recomputed calls from the PCR reads with MiXCR, one row per CDR3 protein. This table holds about 610,000 distinct CDR3 sequences, roughly 30% found once. Study-level points and caveats: It was newly produced T cells that mostly accounted for T-cell counts and diversity one year after transplant. Where some patients showed high TCRbeta diversity at day 60, it came from recipient T cells and thymic progenitors that had survived. After transplant, at about two months, alpha-beta T cells were reportedly derived from several hundred expanded graft clones.

With 5 bases removed from V and 5 bases from J, the gap between germline ends came to 13 bases. The CDR3 extends over 13 amino acids. Germline V gene data show CDR1 as GTSNPN and CDR2 as SVGIG (reference sequence). This sample comprised PBMCs, obtained before TCRalphabeta/CD19-depleted stem cell transplant. This receptor was obtained from a boy in the first two years of life with Wiskott-Aldrich syndrome, due to receive a stem cell transplant. The chain uses TRBV30 and TRBJ1-5; D gene uncertain. The CDR3 coding sequence is TGTGCCTGGCAACAGAGATCGGATCAGCCCCAGCATTTT. Its protein product is CAWQQRSDQPQHF.